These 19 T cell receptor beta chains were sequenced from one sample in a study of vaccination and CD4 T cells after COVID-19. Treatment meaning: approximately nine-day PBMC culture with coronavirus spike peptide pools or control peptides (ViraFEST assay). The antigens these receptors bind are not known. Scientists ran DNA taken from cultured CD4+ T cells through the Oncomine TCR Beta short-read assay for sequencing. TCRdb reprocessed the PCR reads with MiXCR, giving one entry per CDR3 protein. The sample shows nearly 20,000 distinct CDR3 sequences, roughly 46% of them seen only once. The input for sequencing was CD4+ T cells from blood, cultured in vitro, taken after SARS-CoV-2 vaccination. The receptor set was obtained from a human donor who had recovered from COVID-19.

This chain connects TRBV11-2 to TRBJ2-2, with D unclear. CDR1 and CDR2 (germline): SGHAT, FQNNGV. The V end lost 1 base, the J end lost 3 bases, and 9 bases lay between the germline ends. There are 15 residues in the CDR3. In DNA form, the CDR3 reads TGTGCCAGCAGCTTAGGAGCAAGCCACACCGGGGAGCTGTTTTTT. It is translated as CASSLGASHTGELFF.

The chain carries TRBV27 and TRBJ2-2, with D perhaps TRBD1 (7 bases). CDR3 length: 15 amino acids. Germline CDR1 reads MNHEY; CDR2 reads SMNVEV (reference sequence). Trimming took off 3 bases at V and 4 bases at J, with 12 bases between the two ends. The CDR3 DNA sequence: TGTGCCAGCAGTTTCAGGGGGGCGGGCACCGGGGAGCTGTTTTTT. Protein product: CASSFRGAGTGELFF.

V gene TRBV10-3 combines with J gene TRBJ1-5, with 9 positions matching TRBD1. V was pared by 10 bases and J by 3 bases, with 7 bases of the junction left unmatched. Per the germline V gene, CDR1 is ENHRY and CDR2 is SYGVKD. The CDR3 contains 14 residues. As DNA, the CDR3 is TGTGCCACCTGCAGGGACAGGGACAATCAGCCCCAGCATTTT. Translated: CATCRDRDNQPQHF.

This chain's CDR3 is CASRPGQGRSNQPQHF. The CDR3 nucleotides are TGTGCCAGCAGGCCGGGACAGGGACGAAGCAATCAGCCCCAGCATTTT. The chain employs TRBV28 and TRBJ1-5; 9 nucleotides agree with TRBD1. The germline CDR1 and CDR2 sequences are MDHEN and SYDVKM. With 6 bases clipped from V and 1 base from J, the junction kept 7 bases outside the gene matches. The CDR3 length is 16 residues.

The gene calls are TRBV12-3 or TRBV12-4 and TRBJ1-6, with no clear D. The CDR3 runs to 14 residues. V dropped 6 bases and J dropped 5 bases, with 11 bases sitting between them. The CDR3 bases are TGTGCCAGCAGCCTACAGTTACATAATTCACCCCTCCACTTT. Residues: CASSLQLHNSPLHF.

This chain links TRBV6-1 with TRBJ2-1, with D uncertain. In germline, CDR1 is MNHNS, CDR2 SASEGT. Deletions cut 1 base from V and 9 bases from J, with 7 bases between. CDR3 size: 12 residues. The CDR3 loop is CASSEGGGEQFF. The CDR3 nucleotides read TGTGCCAGCAGTGAAGGGGGTGGTGAGCAGTTCTTC.

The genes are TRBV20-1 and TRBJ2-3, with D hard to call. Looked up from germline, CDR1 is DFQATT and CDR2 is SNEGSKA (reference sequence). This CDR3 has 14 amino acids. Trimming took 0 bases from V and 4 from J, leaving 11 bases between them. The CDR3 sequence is CSARDGPRPDTQYF. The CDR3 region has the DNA TGCAGTGCTAGAGACGGGCCACGACCAGATACGCAGTATTTT.

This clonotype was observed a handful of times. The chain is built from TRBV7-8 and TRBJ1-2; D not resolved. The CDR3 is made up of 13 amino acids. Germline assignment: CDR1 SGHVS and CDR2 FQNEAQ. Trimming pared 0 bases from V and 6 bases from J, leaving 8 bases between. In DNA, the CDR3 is TGTGCCAGCAGCTTAGCAGGGAACGATGGCTACACCTTC. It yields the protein CASSLAGNDGYTF.

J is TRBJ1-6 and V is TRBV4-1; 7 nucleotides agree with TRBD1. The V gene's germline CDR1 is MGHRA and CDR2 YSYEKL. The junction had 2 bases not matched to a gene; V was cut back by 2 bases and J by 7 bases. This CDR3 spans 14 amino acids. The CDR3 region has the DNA TGCGCCAGCAGCCAACAGGGGGACAATTCACCCCTCCACTTT. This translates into CASSQQGDNSPLHF.

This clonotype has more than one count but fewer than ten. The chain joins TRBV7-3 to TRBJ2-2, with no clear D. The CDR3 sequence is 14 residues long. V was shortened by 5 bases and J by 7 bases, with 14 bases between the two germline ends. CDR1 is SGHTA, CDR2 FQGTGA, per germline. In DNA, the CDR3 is TGTGCCAGCAGCATAGACCCCTCTAGCGGGGAGCTGTTTTTT. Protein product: CASSIDPSSGELFF.

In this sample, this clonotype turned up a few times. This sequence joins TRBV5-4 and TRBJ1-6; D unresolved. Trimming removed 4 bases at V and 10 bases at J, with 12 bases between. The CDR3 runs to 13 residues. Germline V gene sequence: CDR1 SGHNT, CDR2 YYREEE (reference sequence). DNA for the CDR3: TGTGCCAGCAGCACGGACGGCGCCTCACCCCTCCACTTT. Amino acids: CASSTDGASPLHF.

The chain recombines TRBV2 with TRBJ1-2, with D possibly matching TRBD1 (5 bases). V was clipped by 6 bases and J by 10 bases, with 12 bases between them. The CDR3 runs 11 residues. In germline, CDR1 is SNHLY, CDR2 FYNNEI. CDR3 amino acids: CASSPGGVYTF. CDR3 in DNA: TGTGCCAGCAGCCCCGGGGGAGTCTACACCTTC.

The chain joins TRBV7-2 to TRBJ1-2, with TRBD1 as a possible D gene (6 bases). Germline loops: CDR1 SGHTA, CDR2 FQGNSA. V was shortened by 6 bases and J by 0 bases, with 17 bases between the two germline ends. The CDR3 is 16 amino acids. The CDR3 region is CASRQLKGGPNYGYTF. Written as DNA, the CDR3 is TGTGCCAGCAGGCAACTCAAAGGGGGGCCTAACTATGGCTACACCTTC.

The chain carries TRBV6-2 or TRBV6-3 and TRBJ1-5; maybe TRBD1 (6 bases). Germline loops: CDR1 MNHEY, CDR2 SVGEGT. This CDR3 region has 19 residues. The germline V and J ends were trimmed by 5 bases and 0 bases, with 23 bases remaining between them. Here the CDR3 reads CASSRSTGHPGGSNQPQHF. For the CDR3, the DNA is TGTGCCAGCAGTCGAAGTACGGGACACCCAGGCGGTAGCAATCAGCCCCAGCATTTT.

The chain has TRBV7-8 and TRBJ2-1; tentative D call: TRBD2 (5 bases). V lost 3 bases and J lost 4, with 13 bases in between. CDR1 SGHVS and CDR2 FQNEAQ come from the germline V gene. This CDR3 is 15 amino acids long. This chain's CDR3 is CASSFLGRAYNEQFF. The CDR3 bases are TGTGCCAGCAGCTTCCTAGGGAGAGCATACAATGAGCAGTTCTTC.

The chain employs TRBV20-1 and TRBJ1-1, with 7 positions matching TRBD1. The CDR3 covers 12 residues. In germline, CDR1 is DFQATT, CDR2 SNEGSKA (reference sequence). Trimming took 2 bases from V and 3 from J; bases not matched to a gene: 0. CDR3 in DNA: TGCAGTGCTAGACAGGGGGACACTGAAGCTTTCTTT. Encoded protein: CSARQGDTEAFF.

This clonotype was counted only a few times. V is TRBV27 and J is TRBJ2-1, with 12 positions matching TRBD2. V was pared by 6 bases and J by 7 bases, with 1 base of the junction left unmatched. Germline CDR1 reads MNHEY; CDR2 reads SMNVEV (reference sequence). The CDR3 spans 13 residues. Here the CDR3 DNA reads TGTGCCAGCAGGACTAGCGGGGGTAATGAGCAGTTCTTC. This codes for CASRTSGGNEQFF.

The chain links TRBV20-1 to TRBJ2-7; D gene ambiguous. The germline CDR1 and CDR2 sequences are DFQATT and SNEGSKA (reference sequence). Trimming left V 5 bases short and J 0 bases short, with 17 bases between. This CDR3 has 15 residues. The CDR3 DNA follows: TGCAGTGCTGAAGCCCCCATGAGCAGCTCCTACGAGCAGTACTTC. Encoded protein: CSAEAPMSSSYEQYF.

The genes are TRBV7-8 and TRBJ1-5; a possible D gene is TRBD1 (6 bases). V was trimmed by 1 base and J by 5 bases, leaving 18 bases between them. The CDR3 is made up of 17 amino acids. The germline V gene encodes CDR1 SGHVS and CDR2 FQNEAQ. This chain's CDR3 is CASSLGDTGGVDQPQHF. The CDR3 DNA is TGTGCCAGCAGCTTAGGGGACACGGGAGGGGTCGATCAGCCCCAGCATTTT. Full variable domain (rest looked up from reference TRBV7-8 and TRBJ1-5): GAGVSQSPRYKVAKRGQDVALRCDPISGHVSLFWYQQALGQGPEFLTYFQNEAQLDKSGLPSDRFFAERPEGSVSTLKIQRTQQEDSAVYLCASSLGDTGGVDQPQHFGDGTRLSIL.